The TCR beta chain under discussion was sequenced for a study of blood T cell repertoires in COVID-19. Study-wide context: Samples taken during acute and convalescent COVID-19 were collected in the United States, Italy and Spain. Nucleic acid was either cDNA or gDNA, and it came from T cells, B-cell-depleted T cells, or PBMCs.

Per the authors' pipeline: The assay estimated nucleated cells by amplifying reference gene primers. Generated by immunoSEQ multiplex PCR, the TCRdb table keeps only in-frame clones and is missing some. That table gives V, J and clone size, and the DNA gave D and trimming. The table lists 200,000 to 300,000 clones, about nine tenths of them singletons. The ends were cut back, 7 bases at V and 1 base at J, with 17 bases in the middle. The CDR3 loop spans 15 amino acids. Germline V CDR1 and CDR2: LNHNV, YYDKDF (reference sequence). The chain joins TRBV15 to TRBJ2-7; a possible D gene is TRBD1 (6 bases). The clonotype was recovered from a woman aged 60 to 75 who had recovered from COVID-19. Sample: peripheral blood. The CDR3 DNA is TGTGCCACCAAAGACTTCGGGACACCATCCTACGAGCAGTACTTC. It specifies CATKDFGTPSYEQYF.